This passage covers 26 T cell receptor beta chains from one sample sequenced in a study of blood T cells in healthy people across ages. A second roughly 6 to 12 cycle PCR used barcoded and J-beta primers. TCRdb analysed the 5' RACE reads with MiXCR anew, one entry per CDR3 protein. The repertoire holds roughly 790,000 distinct CDR3 sequences, with about 40% as singletons. The source material was blood. These receptor sequences come from a woman in her sixties or seventies in good health.

V usage is TRBV24-1 and J usage is TRBJ2-5; 10 nucleotides align to TRBD1. V trimming: 3 bases; J trimming: 11 bases; junction bases outside the gene matches: 14. Per the germline V gene, CDR1 is KGHDR and CDR2 is SFDVKD. This CDR3 contains 16 residues. The CDR3 spells CATSDPTGTGANEQYF. In nucleotides, the CDR3 is TGTGCCACCAGTGATCCCACCGGGACAGGGGCTAATGAGCAGTACTTC.

J is TRBJ1-4 and V is TRBV5-1, with D maybe TRBD1 (5 bases). Deletions cut 0 bases from V and 7 bases from J, with 10 bases between. Germline V gene sequence: CDR1 SGHRS, CDR2 YFSETQ. The CDR3 length is 14 residues. The CDR3 DNA follows: TGCGCCAGCAGCTTGGATGGGGCACGTGAAAAACTGTTTTTT. As protein: CASSLDGAREKLFF.

The rearrangement links TRBV10-3 to TRBJ2-3; 7 bases are a match to TRBD1. Germline trimming cut 10 bases from V and 0 bases from J; bases unmatched to any gene: 7. Germline-derived CDR1 and CDR2 are ENHRY and SYGVKD. The CDR3 totals 14 residues. CDR3 amino acids: CATRPGGSTDTQYF. In DNA, the CDR3 is TGTGCCACCCGGCCAGGGGGTAGCACAGATACGCAGTATTTT.

This clonotype was seen only a few times. The chain employs TRBV29-1 and TRBJ2-3; 8 bases align to TRBD1. CDR3 length: 12 residues. J lost 7 bases, V lost 6 bases, and 6 bases had no gene match. Per germline, CDR1 SQVTM and CDR2 ANQGSEA. CDR3 coding DNA: TGCAGCGTAGACCGGGACAGGAATACGCAGTATTTT. Its translation: CSVDRDRNTQYF.

In regard to this clonotype: Germline is not matched at one junction end, which may reflect a read error. Here the CDR3 reads CASGEATAPPQETQYF. The DNA for the CDR3 is TGTGCCAGCGGTGAAGCCACTGCGCCGCCTCAAGAGACCCAGTACTTC. The chain joins TRBV6-1 to TRBJ2-5; D ambiguous. The CDR3 sequence is 16 residues long. Germline V gene lookup returns CDR1 MNHNS and CDR2 SASEGT.

The chain carries TRBV9 and TRBJ2-5, with TRBD2 identical over 7 bases. Matching the DNA end better, TRBJ2-7 makes the J call doubtful. The CDR3 totals 15 residues. Germline CDR1 reads SGDLS; CDR2 reads YYNGEE. The DNA for the CDR3 is TGTGCCAGCAGCGTAGATGCGGGAGTGATGAACGAGCAGTACTTC. Protein sequence: CASSVDAGVMNEQYF.

In its sample, this clonotype was seen once. The chain carries TRBV6-2 or TRBV6-3 and TRBJ1-3, with 10 bases aligning to TRBD1. Germline CDR1 MNHEY, CDR2 SVGEGT. The length of the CDR3 is 15 residues. J was trimmed by 2 bases and V by 4 bases; bases with no gene match: 2. The CDR3 loop is CASSSGTGAGNTIYF. The CDR3 bases are TGTGCCAGCAGTTCCGGGACAGGGGCTGGAAACACCATATATTTT.

This clonotype has just a few counts. The chain employs TRBV12-3 or TRBV12-4 and TRBJ2-2, with D possibly TRBD2 on 6 matching bases. Between the trimmed V and J ends, which lost 1 base and 8 bases, there was a span of 11 bases. The CDR3 is made up of 14 amino acids. CDR3: CASSLGGRTGELFF. The CDR3 nucleotides are TGTGCCAGCAGTTTAGGTGGGAGGACTGGGGAGCTGTTTTTT.

Worth noting for this clonotype: Just one base apart from a much larger clone, this may be a read error. CDR3 sequence (DNA): TGTGCCATTATCAGGGTATCTACACTCAATGAGCAGTTCTTC. Amino acid sequence: CAIIRVSTLNEQFF. The chain employs TRBV12-3 or TRBV12-4 and TRBJ2-1; D is possibly TRBD1 (5 bases). Trimming cost V 10 bases and J 6 bases, with 19 bases left between them. CDR3 length: 14 amino acids.

In this sample, this clonotype turned up a few times. J is TRBJ1-5 and V is TRBV3-1; no definite D call. V was pared by 0 bases and J by 3 bases, with 9 bases between. This CDR3 has 15 residues. Germline V gene data show CDR1 as LGHDT and CDR2 as YNNKEL (reference sequence). Here the CDR3 DNA reads TGTGCCAGCAGCCAAGACTACGGAATCAATCAGCCCCAGCATTTT. It is translated as CASSQDYGINQPQHF.

The gene calls are TRBV19 and TRBJ2-1; D possibly corresponds to TRBD2 (6 bases). The CDR3 contains 14 residues. Trimming cost V 5 bases and J 9 bases, with 17 bases left between them. The germline CDR1 and CDR2 sequences are LNHDA and SQIVND (reference sequence). Written as DNA, the CDR3 is TGTGCCAGTAGTTTCGGGACTCCGACAAGTGAGCAGTTCTTC. Translating gives CASSFGTPTSEQFF.

The V gene is TRBV6-6, the J gene TRBJ1-2; D is perhaps TRBD1 (6 bases). The germline V gene has CDR1 MNHNY and CDR2 SVGAGI (reference sequence). V lost 5 bases and J lost 6, with 16 bases in between. The CDR3 totals 14 residues. DNA for the CDR3: TGTGCCAGCAGTGCCCAACAGGGCCGAGATGGCTACACCTTC. Amino acid sequence: CASSAQQGRDGYTF.

V is TRBV7-2 and J is TRBJ2-5; 14 bases are shared with TRBD2. CDR1 is SGHTA and CDR2 is FQGNSA in the germline V gene. This CDR3 is built from 18 residues. V was pared by 4 bases and J by 11 bases, with 18 bases of the junction left unmatched. In DNA form, the CDR3 reads TGTGCCAGCAGCTCCTCCGGGACTAGCGGGAGCATAACCTACGGGCAGTACTTC. Translating gives CASSSSGTSGSITYGQYF.

V and J are TRBV6-2 or TRBV6-3 and TRBJ1-4; no clear D gene. CDR3 size: 15 residues. Trimming shortened V by 6 bases and J by 8 bases, and 19 bases separated the two germline ends. Germline CDR1 reads MNHEY; CDR2 reads SVGEGT. As DNA, the CDR3 is TGTGCCAGCAGCCCCGGGAAAAGTCGTTACGAAAAACTGTTTTTT. Protein: CASSPGKSRYEKLFF.

There are a few counts of this clonotype. This rearrangement joins TRBV29-1 to TRBJ1-2; D is possibly TRBD1 (5 bases). Germline CDR1 reads SQVTM; CDR2 reads ANQGSEA. CDR3 length: 13 residues. Trimming shortened V by 2 bases and J by 4 bases, and 11 bases separated the two germline ends. CDR3 coding DNA: TGCAGCGTTGAATTAGGGACCGGCTATGGCTACACCTTC. Translation gives CSVELGTGYGYTF.

This clonotype has just a few counts. The chain combines TRBV12-3 or TRBV12-4 with TRBJ2-7, with D unclear. The germline V and J ends were trimmed by 5 bases and 5 bases, with 13 bases remaining between them. The CDR3 has 13 residues. This CDR3 is CASSARLRDEQYF. In DNA form, the CDR3 reads TGTGCCAGCAGTGCGCGGCTTCGGGACGAGCAGTACTTC.

This chain uses TRBV7-2 with TRBJ1-4; maybe TRBD1 (6 bases). The CDR3 is 15 amino acids. Germline V CDR1 and CDR2: SGHTA, FQGNSA. Trimming cost V 2 bases and J 8 bases, with 15 bases left between them. CDR3: CASSLQGRAEEKLFF. The CDR3 DNA reads TGTGCCAGCAGCTTACAGGGGAGGGCGGAAGAAAAACTGTTTTTT.

Remarks on this clonotype: A much bigger clone sits one base away, suggesting this may be a read error. The chain is built from TRBV4-1 and TRBJ2-3; no reliable D call. The CDR3 loop spans 14 amino acids. Trimming pared 0 bases from V and 8 bases from J, leaving 12 bases between. Germline-derived CDR1 and CDR2 are MGHRA and YSYEKL. CDR3 bases: TGCGCCAGCAGCCAAGAACCCTCATGGGTTACGCAGTATTTT. This gives the protein CASSQEPSWVTQYF.

V is TRBV18 and J is TRBJ2-6; 8 bases line up with TRBD1. The length of the CDR3 is 17 residues. Germline V gene sequence: CDR1 KGHSH, CDR2 LQKENI. Trimming cost V 3 bases and J 4 bases; bases outside gene matches: 8. The CDR3 bases are TGTGCCAGCTCACCCTATACACAGGGGGACGGGGCCAACGTCCTGACTTTC. It specifies CASSPYTQGDGANVLTF. The variable domain in full, with the rest retrieved from reference TRBV18 and TRBJ2-6, is NAGVMQNPRHLVRRRGQEARLRCSPMKGHSHVYWYRQLPEEGLKFMVYLQKENIIDESGMPKERFSAEFPKEGPSILRIQQVVRGDSAAYFCASSPYTQGDGANVLTFGAGSRLTVL.

This clonotype was picked up a small number of times. This rearrangement joins TRBV29-1 to TRBJ1-2, with D uncertain. The CDR3 totals 12 residues. Germline assignment: CDR1 SQVTM and CDR2 ANQGSEA. V was cut by 6 bases and J by 8 bases, with 16 bases left in between. The DNA of the CDR3 is TGCAGCGTGGGGAACCCGTCGGGAGGCTACACCTTC. Protein sequence: CSVGNPSGGYTF.

The V and J genes are TRBV6-2 or TRBV6-3 and TRBJ2-3, with 11 bases that match TRBD2. Trimming took 6 bases from V and 4 from J; bases not matched to a gene: 3. CDR1 is MNHEY and CDR2 is SVGEGT in the germline V gene. This CDR3 contains 14 residues. As DNA, the CDR3 is TGTGCCAGCAGCCAGACTAGCGGGGCAGATACGCAGTATTTT. It specifies CASSQTSGADTQYF.

This clonotype is a singleton in its sample. This chain joins TRBV29-1 and TRBJ2-5; 7 nucleotides line up with TRBD2. This CDR3 is 14 amino acids long. CDR1 and CDR2 from the germline V gene are SQVTM and ANQGSEA. The CDR3 sequence: CGAKGGSSSNEQYF. The CDR3 DNA is TGCGGCGCGAAAGGCGGGAGCTCCTCCAATGAGCAGTACTTC.

About this clonotype itself: Given a much more abundant clone one base away, this may be a read error. This sequence joins TRBV7-2 and TRBJ2-7, with 7 bases lining up with TRBD2. Germline CDR1 is SGHTA and CDR2 is FQGNSA. The CDR3 extends over 14 amino acids. The junction had 10 bases not matched to a gene; V was cut back by 6 bases and J by 5 bases. CDR3 region: CASRSSGTTDEQYF. CDR3 nucleotide sequence: TGTGCCAGCAGGTCTAGCGGAACGACCGACGAGCAGTACTTC.

CDR3 sequence: CASSQGGDTEAFF. CDR3 nucleotide sequence: TGTGCCAGCAGCCAGGGGGGGGACACTGAAGCTTTCTTT. The V gene is TRBV3-1, the J gene TRBJ1-1, with D perhaps TRBD1 (5 bases). Germline CDR1 is LGHDT and CDR2 is YNNKEL (reference sequence). V gave up 3 bases and J gave up 3 bases, with 8 bases separating them. This CDR3 has 13 amino acids.

This clonotype showed up just a few times. V and J are TRBV5-5 and TRBJ2-3; 10 bases match TRBD1. Germline-derived CDR1 and CDR2 are SGHKS and YYEKEE (reference sequence). This CDR3 is built from 17 residues. With 5 bases clipped from V and 1 base from J, the junction kept 10 bases outside the gene matches. The CDR3 DNA is TGTGCCAGCAGGGGTGGACAGGGGGTTAGCGGCACAGATACGCAGTATTTT. It specifies CASRGGQGVSGTDTQYF.

Details on this clonotype: A junction boundary mismatches the germline segment, possibly from a read error. The rearrangement uses TRBV27 and TRBJ2-1; D possibly uses TRBD1 or TRBD2 (5 bases each). This CDR3 is built from 15 residues. Germline V lookup: CDR1 MNHEY, CDR2 SMNVEV (reference sequence). The CDR3 spells CAGSPGTGSYNEQFF. The CDR3 coding sequence is TGTGCCGGCAGTCCGGGGACGGGATCCTACAATGAGCAGTTCTTC.